This entry is about one T cell receptor (beta chain). Its matching antigen is unknown. V lost 5 bases and J 5 bases, leaving 16 bases between the germline ends. The CDR3 totals 15 residues. Germline CDR1 SNHLY, CDR2 FYNNEI. The data derive from a study of cytomegalovirus exposure and HLA in healthy donors. Study-level results: A later analysis reportedly found that, within productive TCRs, an Asian-associated ancestry cluster had fewer N-insertions than the mean observed across the approximately 670 donors. In a later analysis, approximately 18,000 TCR beta sequences were associated with HLA alleles at 0.05 false discovery rate.

The donors comprised healthy bone marrow donors. Vbeta (60) and Jbeta (13) primers were used in the PCR. Sequencing was performed with immunoSEQ multiplex PCR; in TCRdb, only in-frame clones are kept and a portion is missing. The sample includes approximately 290,000 clones, 75% to 85% seen only once; the top ten take about 0.3%. The V and J genes are TRBV2 and TRBJ2-1; D could derive from TRBD1 or TRBD2 (6 bases each). Sequencing was done on a sample of PBMCs. The sequence was collected from a girl aged 2 to 10 in good health and CMV-seronegative. CDR3 loop: CASSQGQRRDNEQFF. In DNA form, the CDR3 reads TGTGCCAGCAGTCAAGGACAGAGGAGGGACAATGAGCAGTTCTTC.